The following is a T cell receptor (beta chain) sequence with its context. These data are taken from a study of T cell responses to AZD1222 COVID-19 vaccine. The germline CDR1 and CDR2 sequences are SGHAT and FQNNGV. The CDR3 totals 12 residues. Deletions cut 2 bases from V and 0 bases from J, with 1 base between. Clones were read by immunoSEQ multiplex PCR, and TCRdb kept only the in-frame ones, dropping some. The sample lists over 65,000 clones, about 92% occurring once. Source: peripheral blood, taken 28 days after the second AZD1222 dose. This sequence joins TRBV11-2 and TRBJ1-2, with unresolved D. The TCR comes from an adult who received the AZD1222 COVID-19 vaccine. CDR3 in DNA: TGTGCCAGCAGCTTAACTAACTATGGCTACACCTTC. Translation gives CASSLTNYGYTF.